Presented here are 26 T cell receptor beta chains from one specimen sequenced in a study of cytomegalovirus exposure and HLA in healthy donors. Assay used: immunoSEQ multiplex PCR; TCRdb lists only in-frame clones, some missing. Found here are 160,000 or so clones, 88% of them singletons; the top ten hold 2.5% to 3%. The sequencing sample was made of PBMCs. The receptors were gathered from a man younger than 35 in good health and CMV-seronegative.

This clone was found once. The chain has TRBV11-2 and TRBJ2-7; D perhaps matches TRBD2 (5 bases). From germline, CDR1 is SGHAT and CDR2 FQNNGV. CDR3 length equals 15 residues. V was shortened by 3 bases and J by 3 bases, with 15 bases between the two germline ends. CDR3 sequence: CASSFLLRGNYEQYF. The DNA for the CDR3 is TGTGCCAGCAGCTTTCTCCTTAGAGGGAACTACGAGCAGTACTTC.

J is TRBJ1-2 and V is TRBV4-1, with D perhaps TRBD1 (6 bases). The CDR3 sequence is 15 residues long. CDR1 and CDR2 (germline): MGHRA, YSYEKL. The V and J ends lost 1 base and 4 bases respectively, with 13 bases between them. CDR3 sequence: CASSQVLGQSYGYTF. For the CDR3, the DNA is TGCGCCAGCAGCCAAGTTCTAGGACAGTCCTATGGCTACACCTTC.

The chain links TRBV28 to TRBJ1-4; D is ambiguous. V lost 3 bases to trimming and J lost 3 bases, with 14 bases between them. The CDR3 totals 16 residues. CDR1 and CDR2 from the germline V gene are MDHEN and SYDVKM. Here the CDR3 DNA reads TGTGCCAGCAGTTTCTTACAGATAAAAGCTAATGAAAAACTGTTTTTT. Protein product: CASSFLQIKANEKLFF.

This clone occurred once. This chain links TRBV11-3 with TRBJ1-1, with 10 bases that match TRBD1. Germline trimming cut 8 bases from V and 4 bases from J; bases unmatched to any gene: 4. Germline V gives CDR1 SGHNT, CDR2 YENEEA. The CDR3 contains 13 residues. Written as DNA, the CDR3 is TGTGCCAGCGGCCGGGACAGGGGCACTGAAGCTTTCTTT. Translation gives CASGRDRGTEAFF.

The chain uses TRBV28 and TRBJ2-6, with TRBD2 matching over 11 bases. Germline V CDR1 and CDR2: MDHEN, SYDVKM. V lost 7 bases and J lost 4; bases outside the gene matches: 6. There are 16 residues in the CDR3. The CDR3 DNA reads TGTGCCAGCATGACTAGCGGGGTTTCAGGGGCCAACGTCCTGACTTTC. Residues: CASMTSGVSGANVLTF.

This rearrangement joins TRBV27 to TRBJ2-7; 13 nucleotides align to TRBD2. The V and J ends lost 2 bases and 6 bases, in that order; junction bases with no gene match: 7. The CDR3 is made up of 16 amino acids. The germline V gene encodes CDR1 MNHEY and CDR2 SMNVEV (reference sequence). The CDR3 nucleotides read TGTGCCAGCAGTTTAATACTAGCGGGAGGGCCCGGCGAGCAGTACTTC. Its protein is CASSLILAGGPGEQYF.

This chain connects TRBV7-5 to TRBJ1-4; the D segment call TRBD1 is taken from the table without a DNA check. TRBV7-5 is a listed pseudogene. The CDR3 is made up of 14 amino acids. CDR3 nucleotide sequence: TGTGCCAGAAGCTTTACAGGAACTAATGAAAAACTGTTTTTT. Translated: CARSFTGTNEKLFF.

This clone was counted once. The rearrangement links TRBV6-4 to TRBJ1-5; D gene ambiguous. The CDR3 covers 19 residues. Looked up from germline, CDR1 is MRHNA and CDR2 is SNTAGT. The V end lost 0 bases, the J end lost 4 bases, and 22 bases lay between the germline ends. CDR3 nucleotides: TGTGCCAGCAGTGACTCGAGTTGTTTAAGAACAGCCAGGAATCAGCCCCAGCATTTT. Amino acids: CASSDSSCLRTARNQPQHF.

This rearrangement joins TRBV19 to TRBJ2-2; 7 bases match TRBD1. Germline V lookup: CDR1 LNHDA, CDR2 SQIVND (reference sequence). V lost 4 bases and J lost 3; bases outside the gene matches: 2. The CDR3 sequence is 14 residues long. CDR3 nucleotides: TGTGCCAGTAGTACAGACAGGGACACCGGGGAGCTGTTTTTT. This translates into CASSTDRDTGELFF.

The chain has TRBV7-2 and TRBJ1-5; a weak D match, TRBD1 (6 bases). The CDR3 length is 13 residues. Trimming removed 5 bases from V and 4 bases from J, with 9 bases in between. Germline values: CDR1 SGHTA, CDR2 FQGNSA. The CDR3 DNA is TGTGCCAGCAGCCCCGACAGGAATCAGCCCCAGCATTTT. Translation: CASSPDRNQPQHF.

This chain links TRBV6-1 with TRBJ1-5, with TRBD1 as a possible D gene (5 bases). Deletions cut 8 bases from V and 7 bases from J, with 15 bases between. This CDR3 spans 13 amino acids. Germline V gene sequence: CDR1 MNHNS, CDR2 SASEGT. CDR3 sequence: CASGDDRGQPQHF. The CDR3 region has the DNA TGTGCCAGCGGCGACGATAGGGGACAGCCCCAGCATTTT.

This clone was detected a few times. One end of the junction is discordant with germline, which a read error may explain. The chain uses TRBV7-7 and TRBJ2-2, with D perhaps TRBD2 (6 bases). The CDR3 sequence is 14 residues long. In germline, CDR1 is SSHAT, CDR2 FNYEAQ (reference sequence). The CDR3 bases are TGTGCTAGCAGCTGGGACTCCTCGGGCGGGGAGCTGTTTTTT. Its protein is CASSWDSSGGELFF.

The chain couples TRBV11-2 to TRBJ2-7, with 8 bases that match TRBD1. V lost 0 bases to trimming and J lost 3 bases; unmatched junction nucleotides: 7. The CDR3 loop spans 16 amino acids. CDR1 is SGHAT, CDR2 FQNNGV, per germline. The CDR3, as DNA: TGTGCCAGCAGCTTAGATGCAGGGGGCCAGCGCTACGAGCAGTACTTC. Its translation: CASSLDAGGQRYEQYF.

CDR3 coding DNA: TGCGCCAGCCAAATACTACCGGGACAGGGGATTGAAAAACTGTTTTTT. Protein sequence: CASQILPGQGIEKLFF. The chain links TRBV5-1 to TRBJ1-4; 10 bases fit TRBD1. Germline V gene lookup returns CDR1 SGHRS and CDR2 YFSETQ. This CDR3 comprises 16 residues. The ends lost 7 bases at V and 7 bases at J; junction bases unmatched: 13.

J is TRBJ2-7 and V is TRBV10-2, with 13 bases fitting TRBD2. Germline values: CDR1 WSHSY, CDR2 SAAADI. V was pared by 6 bases and J by 7 bases, with 9 bases of the junction left unmatched. The CDR3 covers 15 residues. In DNA, the CDR3 is TGCGCCAGCAGACCCGGACTAGCGGGGGTGTGGGAGCAGTACTTC. Encoded protein: CASRPGLAGVWEQYF.

The chain uses TRBV4-1 and TRBJ2-7, with a weak D call TRBD2 (5 bases). Trimming stripped 1 base from V and 3 bases from J, with 10 bases between. Per germline, CDR1 MGHRA and CDR2 YSYEKL. This CDR3 has 14 amino acids. The CDR3, as DNA: TGCGCCAGCAGCCAAGGGTTTCGGGACTACGAGCAGTACTTC. Encoded protein: CASSQGFRDYEQYF.

The genes are TRBV10-3 and TRBJ2-1; D may be TRBD1 (7 bases). Germline CDR1 reads ENHRY; CDR2 reads SYGVKD. V was clipped by 6 bases and J by 5 bases, with 17 bases between them. CDR3 length: 15 residues. The CDR3, as DNA: TGTGCCATCAGGCCCCGGACAGGAGGGGACAATGAGCAGTTCTTC. Protein sequence: CAIRPRTGGDNEQFF.

The chain has TRBV6-1 and TRBJ1-1; 7 bases agree with TRBD1. The CDR3 is made up of 12 amino acids. Germline V gives CDR1 MNHNS, CDR2 SASEGT. J gave up 9 bases and V 6 bases, and 7 bases lay outside the gene matches. CDR3 coding DNA: TGTGCCAGCAGCCCCGACAGGGCAAAAGCTTTCTTT. Its protein product is CASSPDRAKAFF.

CDR3 residues: CASSPLRDHNYGYTF. In DNA form, the CDR3 reads TGTGCCAGCAGCCCCTTGAGAGATCACAACTATGGCTACACCTTC. J is TRBJ1-2 and V is TRBV7-9; D unclear. CDR1 is SEHNR and CDR2 is FQNEAQ in the germline V gene (reference sequence). The CDR3 runs to 15 residues. Trimming took off 5 bases at V and 2 bases at J, with 15 bases between the two ends.

The J gene is TRBJ1-4, the V gene TRBV18; D unclear. The germline V gene encodes CDR1 KGHSH and CDR2 LQKENI. The CDR3 runs 16 residues. V lost 6 bases and J 0 bases, leaving 14 bases between the germline ends. The CDR3 nucleotides are TGTGCCAGCTCCCCGAGGTCTGCAGCAACTAATGAAAAACTGTTTTTT. It codes for CASSPRSAATNEKLFF.

The chain carries TRBV30 and TRBJ1-1, with a weak D call TRBD1 (6 bases). CDR1 and CDR2 (germline): GTSNPN, SVGIG (reference sequence). This CDR3 has 14 amino acids. Trimming took 0 bases from V and 11 from J, leaving 19 bases between them. The CDR3 nucleotides are TGTGCCTGGAGTGTGCCGGGTGTTGCAGGGGCGGCTTTCTTT. Translated, it gives CAWSVPGVAGAAFF.

V and J are TRBV28 and TRBJ2-1, with 10 bases aligning to TRBD1. J was trimmed by 4 bases and V by 2 bases; bases with no gene match: 2. This CDR3 has 15 amino acids. Germline CDR1 and CDR2: MDHEN and SYDVKM. The CDR3 here is CASSLGQGGYNEQFF. CDR3 nucleotide sequence: TGTGCCAGCAGTTTAGGACAGGGGGGATACAATGAGCAGTTCTTC.

CDR3 in DNA: TGTGCCAGCAGCTTGCTTCTGAGCTCCTACGAGCAGTACTTC. Translating it yields CASSLLLSSYEQYF. The chain couples TRBV5-8 to TRBJ2-7; D is unresolved. Germline V gene sequence: CDR1 SGHTS, CDR2 YDEGEE. The V end was cut by 1 base, the J end by 0 bases, with 8 bases between. CDR3 length: 14 residues.

The rearrangement uses TRBV2 and TRBJ1-5, with D possibly being TRBD1 (6 bases). CDR1 and CDR2 (germline): SNHLY, FYNNEI. V dropped 0 bases and J dropped 7 bases, with 13 bases sitting between them. The CDR3 is 15 residues long. The CDR3 reads CASSEARTGWQPQHF. In DNA, the CDR3 is TGTGCCAGCAGTGAAGCGAGAACAGGGTGGCAGCCCCAGCATTTT.

The V and J genes are TRBV28 and TRBJ1-5; no firm D call. Trimming pared 1 base from V and 1 base from J, leaving 8 bases between. CDR3 length: 15 residues. Per the germline V gene, CDR1 is MDHEN and CDR2 is SYDVKM. The chain's CDR3 is CASSLLVQSNQPQHF. In nucleotides, the CDR3 is TGTGCCAGCAGTTTATTGGTACAGAGCAATCAGCCCCAGCATTTT.

The gene calls are TRBV25-1 and TRBJ2-7, with a tentative D call TRBD1 (6 bases). V shed 5 bases and J shed 7 bases, with 24 bases lying between them. The CDR3 has 16 residues. Germline V lookup: CDR1 MGHDK, CDR2 SYGVNS. Here the CDR3 reads CASSPLRGEGVGEQYF. The CDR3 bases are TGTGCCAGCAGTCCTCTTCGTGGAGAGGGGGTGGGGGAGCAGTACTTC.